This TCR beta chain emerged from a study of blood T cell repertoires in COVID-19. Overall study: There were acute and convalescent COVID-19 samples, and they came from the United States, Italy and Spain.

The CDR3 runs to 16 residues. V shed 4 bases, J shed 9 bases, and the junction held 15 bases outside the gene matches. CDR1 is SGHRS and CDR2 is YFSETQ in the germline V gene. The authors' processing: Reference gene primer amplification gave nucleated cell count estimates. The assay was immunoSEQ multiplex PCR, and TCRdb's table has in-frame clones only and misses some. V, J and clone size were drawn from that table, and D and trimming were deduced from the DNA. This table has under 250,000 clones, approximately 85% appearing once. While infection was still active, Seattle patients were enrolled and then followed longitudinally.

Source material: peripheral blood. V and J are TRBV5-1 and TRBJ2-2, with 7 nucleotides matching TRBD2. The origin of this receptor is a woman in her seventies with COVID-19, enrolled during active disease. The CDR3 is CASSVRGGSDSRELFF. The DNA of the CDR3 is TGCGCCAGCAGCGTCCGCGGCGGGAGTGATTCTAGGGAGCTGTTTTTT.